This TCR beta chain was documented in a study of Ad26.COV2.S vaccination and SARS-CoV-2 variants. Study-wide results and limits: Placebo recipients had lower spike-specific TCR breadth than vaccine recipients. Measures of TCR breadth and depth may have fallen short of total T cell responses.

The assay was immunoSEQ multiplex PCR, and TCRdb's table has in-frame clones only and misses some. This sample has fewer than 150,000 clones; roughly 85% occur once, and the top ten carry 4.5% to 6%. For this clone: Its specificity is not known.

CDR1 is SGHAT and CDR2 is FQNNGV in the germline V gene. V gave up 4 bases and J gave up 1 base, with 13 bases separating them. There are 15 residues in the CDR3. The TCR was taken from a human donor who had recovered from COVID-19. Sequences were derived from peripheral blood, sampled after recovery from COVID-19. The rearrangement uses TRBV11-2 and TRBJ1-1; no clear D. In DNA, the CDR3 is TGTGCCAGCAGCTCCTTACGAACCAGGAACACTGAAGCTTTCTTT. Protein product: CASSSLRTRNTEAFF.